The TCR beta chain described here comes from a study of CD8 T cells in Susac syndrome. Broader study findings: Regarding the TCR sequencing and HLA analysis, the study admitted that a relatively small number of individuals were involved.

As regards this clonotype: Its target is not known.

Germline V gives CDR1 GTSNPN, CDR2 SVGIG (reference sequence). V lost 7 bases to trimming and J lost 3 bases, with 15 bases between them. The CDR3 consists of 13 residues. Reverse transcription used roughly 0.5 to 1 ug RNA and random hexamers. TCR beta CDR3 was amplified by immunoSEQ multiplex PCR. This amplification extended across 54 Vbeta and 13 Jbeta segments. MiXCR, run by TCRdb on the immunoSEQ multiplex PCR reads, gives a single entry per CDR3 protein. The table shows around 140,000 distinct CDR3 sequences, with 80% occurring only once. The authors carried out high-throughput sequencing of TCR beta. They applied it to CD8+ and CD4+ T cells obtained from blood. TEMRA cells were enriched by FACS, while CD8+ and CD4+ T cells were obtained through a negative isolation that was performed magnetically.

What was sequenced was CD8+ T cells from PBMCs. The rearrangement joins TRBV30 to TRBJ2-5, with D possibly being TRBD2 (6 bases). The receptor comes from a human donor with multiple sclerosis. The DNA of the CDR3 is TGTGCCTTCACGGCGGGAATAAAAGAGACCCAGTACTTC. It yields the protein CAFTAGIKETQYF.